This entry is about one T cell receptor (beta chain). The CDR3 is 15 amino acids. CDR1 is SEHNR and CDR2 is FQNEAQ in the germline V gene (reference sequence). This record comes from a study of CXCR3-negative and CXCR3-positive naive CD8 T cells. The libraries of TRB cDNA were prepared using 5' RACE with UMI labels. Following a re-call of the 5' RACE reads, TCRdb has one entry per CDR3 protein and lacks DNA. The sample totals around 26,000 distinct CDR3 sequences. The chain employs TRBV7-9 and TRBJ2-3; TCRdb's D call of TRBD1 is untestable without DNA. The clonotype was recovered from a human donor in good health. Some clones in this sample may be carry-over from other donors' samples. Material: naive CXCR3- CD8+ T cells from blood. Described subset: CD45RO-CCR7+CD27+CD95- naive CD8+ T cells lacking CXCR3 (TNR3-). The CDR3 reads CASSPIDGGTDTQYF.